What follows is one T cell receptor beta chain and its context. The antigen is unknown. The junction does not match germline at one end; this may be a read error. Clones were read by immunoSEQ multiplex PCR, and TCRdb kept only the in-frame ones, dropping some. The data hold under 150,000 clones, with 85% to 90% observed a single time. The data stem from a study of T cell responses to AZD1222 COVID-19 vaccine. Findings and caveats of the study: Spike-specific TCR breadth and depth both grew after two AZD1222 doses. The donor group comprised mostly white British people and more females; the analysis possibly underestimated clonal diversity.

The CDR3 has 12 amino acids. Germline V gene lookup returns CDR1 KGHSH and CDR2 LQKENI. The receptor comes from an adult in good health. The chain carries TRBV18 and TRBJ1-4; D uncertain. The sample in question was peripheral blood, obtained on day 0 of AZD1222 vaccination. The CDR3 loop is CASSPSLERLFF. CDR3 DNA: TGTGCCAGCTCACCGTCATTAGAAAGACTGTTTTTT.